The clone carrying this T cell receptor beta chain was detected many times. Its matching antigen is unknown. The TCR beta CDR3 regions underwent amplification using RNA transcripts as the source. RT-PCR in the first round (using the HTBI primer set) targeted the TCR CDR3. Each CDR3 protein gets one entry after TCRdb re-called the multiplex PCR reads with MiXCR. This table holds about 520,000 distinct CDR3 sequences, approximately 25% found once. CDR3 length: 13 residues. Germline loops: CDR1 MNHEY, CDR2 SMNVEV (reference sequence). Trimming took off 0 bases at V and 6 bases at J, with 9 bases between the two ends. This entry belongs to a study of T cells in Graves' hyperthyroidism and ophthalmopathy. Study results and limitations: Most thyroid clonotypes that were expanded above 0.001 also turned up in blood.

Each diagnosis was grounded in clinical symptoms, serum thyroxine and TRAb, thyroid ultrasound, and orbital computed tomography. The TCR comes from a woman aged 30 to 39 with Graves' ophthalmopathy. V and J are TRBV27 and TRBJ2-7; weak D call: TRBD1 (6 bases). Sequencing used blood. In DNA, the CDR3 is TGTGCCAGCAGTTTATCGGGCAGGGGCGAGCAGTACTTC. This gives the protein CASSLSGRGEQYF.